This T cell receptor (beta chain) stems from a study of T cell changes during pregnancy in multiple sclerosis. Profiling relied on immunoSEQ multiplex PCR, and the TCRdb table lists in-frame clones only, not all of them. The table lists about 74,000 clones, about nine tenths of them singletons, with about 3.5% in the top ten. The trim removed 1 base at V and 7 bases at J, leaving 19 bases unmatched. CDR1 MNHNS and CDR2 SASEGT come from the germline V gene. This CDR3 comprises 19 residues. The chain joins TRBV6-1 to TRBJ2-1, with 7 bases matching TRBD2. This clonotype was sampled from a female donor with multiple sclerosis, enrolled in a pregnancy study. The sequences come from peripheral blood, collected before pregnancy. Written as DNA, the CDR3 is TGTGCCAGCAGTGAAGACCGGGGGGTGCGGGACGGGAGGAGGAATGAGCAGTTCTTC. This encodes CASSEDRGVRDGRRNEQFF.